The 24 T cell receptor beta chains listed next were all sequenced from one sample in a study of blood T cells in healthy people across ages. A second roughly 7 to 11 cycle PCR used barcoded and J-beta primers. MiXCR, run by TCRdb on the 5' RACE reads, gives a single entry per CDR3 protein. The sample consists of around 780,000 distinct CDR3 sequences, around a quarter of them appearing once. The same specimen was also included in a second study, on T cells of mothers and their children.

What was sequenced was blood. Every receptor here comes from a boy under 18 in good health.

V gene TRBV27 combines with J gene TRBJ1-2; TRBD1 matches 10 bases. The V segment lost 3 bases and the J segment 10 bases; nucleotides outside the gene matches: 5. CDR1 is MNHEY, CDR2 SMNVEV, per germline (reference sequence). The CDR3 loop spans 13 amino acids. The CDR3 nucleotides read TGTGCCAGCAGTTTCGGGACAGGGGCGGTCTACACCTTC. Translating it yields CASSFGTGAVYTF.

Only a few counts were recorded for this clonotype. The V gene is TRBV29-1, the J gene TRBJ2-1; D may match TRBD1 or TRBD2 (5 bases each). V gave up 4 bases and J gave up 4 bases, with 14 bases separating them. The CDR3 sequence is 14 residues long. Germline V gives CDR1 SQVTM, CDR2 ANQGSEA. The CDR3 spells CSVGRGAPYNEQFF. CDR3 DNA: TGCAGCGTTGGGAGAGGGGCTCCGTACAATGAGCAGTTCTTC.

CDR3: CASSPWTGRGETQYF. The CDR3 nucleotides read TGTGCCAGCAGCCCTTGGACAGGGCGGGGTGAGACCCAGTACTTC. The J gene is TRBJ2-5, the V gene TRBV9; 8 positions match TRBD1. Germline V lookup: CDR1 SGDLS, CDR2 YYNGEE. Trimming removed 4 bases from V and 5 bases from J; junction bases left unmatched: 10. This CDR3 has 15 residues.

The chain links TRBV29-1 to TRBJ2-4; D call uncertain. CDR3 size: 12 residues. Germline CDR1 is SQVTM and CDR2 is ANQGSEA. V lost 4 bases to trimming and J lost 0 bases, with 4 bases between them. CDR3 region: CSVVVAKNIQYF. In DNA form, the CDR3 reads TGCAGCGTTGTCGTAGCCAAAAACATTCAGTACTTC.

In this sample, this clonotype turned up a few times. The chain joins TRBV29-1 to TRBJ1-2; 7 bases are a match to TRBD1. Germline CDR1 and CDR2: SQVTM and ANQGSEA. With 5 bases clipped from V and 4 bases from J, the junction kept 13 bases outside the gene matches. The CDR3 has 15 amino acids. The CDR3 spells CSVRTGSGGGYGYTF. The CDR3 region has the DNA TGCAGCGTTAGGACAGGCTCCGGCGGGGGCTATGGCTACACCTTC. Filled out from reference TRBV29-1 and TRBJ1-2, the complete variable domain reads SAVISQKPSRDICQRGTSLTIQCQVDSQVTMMFWYRQQPGQSLTLIATANQGSEATYESGFVIDKFPISRPNLTFSTLTVSNMSPEDSSIYLCSVRTGSGGGYGYTFGSGTRLTVV.

This clonotype was found many times. V gene TRBV18 combines with J gene TRBJ2-5; D unclear. V was pared by 3 bases and J by 5 bases, with 10 bases between. Germline assignment: CDR1 KGHSH and CDR2 LQKENI. The CDR3 totals 13 residues. CDR3 protein: CASSPRRRETQYF. The CDR3 DNA is TGTGCCAGCTCACCCCGACGACGGGAGACCCAGTACTTC.

This clonotype was counted only a few times. The gene calls are TRBV5-1 and TRBJ2-1, with TRBD2 matching over 9 bases. This CDR3 is built from 15 residues. Per germline, CDR1 SGHRS and CDR2 YFSETQ. Trimming at V came to 4 bases and at J to 2 bases, leaving 4 bases not matched to a gene. CDR3: CASSLSSGTYNEQFF. For the CDR3, the DNA is TGCGCCAGCAGCCTTTCTAGCGGGACCTACAATGAGCAGTTCTTC. The variable domain in full, with the rest retrieved from reference TRBV5-1 and TRBJ2-1, is KAGVTQTPRYLIKTRGQQVTLSCSPISGHRSVSWYQQTPGQGLQFLFEYFSETQRNKGNFPGRFSGRQFSNSRSEMNVSTLELGDSALYLCASSLSSGTYNEQFFGPGTRLTVL.

The CDR3 DNA reads TGTGCCAGCAGCTTAGGGGAGGCGGGACTTTGGGGCACTGAAGCTTTCTTT. Its translation: CASSLGEAGLWGTEAFF. The V and J genes are TRBV7-9 and TRBJ1-1; a possible D gene is TRBD1 (5 bases). The CDR3 is 17 residues long. The V end was cut by 1 base, the J end by 4 bases, with 19 bases between. CDR1 SEHNR and CDR2 FQNEAQ come from the germline V gene (reference sequence).

The chain is built from TRBV20-1 and TRBJ1-1; 8 nucleotides match TRBD1. V gave up 6 bases and J gave up 11 bases; unmatched junction bases: 20. The CDR3 is 15 residues long. Germline V lookup: CDR1 DFQATT, CDR2 SNEGSKA (reference sequence). The DNA for the CDR3 is TGCAGTGCATATAGTCCGGGACAGGAGCGATTACGGGCTTTCTTT. This gives the protein CSAYSPGQERLRAFF.

This clonotype came up a few times. The chain combines TRBV29-1 with TRBJ2-3; 7 positions agree with TRBD2. This CDR3 spans 13 amino acids. Trimming cost V 7 bases and J 6 bases; bases outside gene matches: 10. Germline CDR1 and CDR2: SQVTM and ANQGSEA. The CDR3 here is CSDDGTIYDTQYF. The CDR3 bases are TGCAGCGACGACGGGACTATCTACGATACGCAGTATTTT.

This clonotype turned up a few times. The chain links TRBV29-1 to TRBJ2-5; no reliable D call. The CDR3 spans 11 residues. Per the germline V gene, CDR1 is SQVTM and CDR2 is ANQGSEA. The CDR3 loop is CTSREAETQYF. The CDR3 DNA reads TGCACCTCCCGTGAGGCTGAGACCCAGTACTTC.

The genes are TRBV12-3 or TRBV12-4 and TRBJ2-3, with 7 bases lining up with TRBD1. The CDR3 totals 16 residues. Trimming at V came to 5 bases and at J to 1 base, leaving 9 bases not matched to a gene. CDR3 sequence reads: CASSPQDRRGTDTQYF. The CDR3 DNA follows: TGTGCCAGCAGTCCCCAGGACAGGAGAGGCACAGATACGCAGTATTTT.

The rearrangement links TRBV14 to TRBJ1-6; a possible D gene is TRBD1 (6 bases). Per the germline V gene, CDR1 is SGHDN and CDR2 is FVKESK. The CDR3 spans 15 residues. The germline V and J ends were trimmed by 1 base and 7 bases, with 11 bases remaining between them. The CDR3 bases are TGTGCCAGCAGCCAAGGTCAGGGGCTAAATTCACCCCTCCACTTT. Its protein is CASSQGQGLNSPLHF.

The rearrangement links TRBV29-1 to TRBJ2-1, with no clear D. Germline-derived CDR1 and CDR2 are SQVTM and ANQGSEA. CDR3 size: 11 residues. The V end lost 2 bases, the J end lost 6 bases, and 5 bases lay between the germline ends. This CDR3 reads CSVERPNEQFF. The DNA of the CDR3 is TGCAGCGTTGAACGACCCAATGAGCAGTTCTTC.

This clonotype was seen only a few times. This CDR3 reads CASSKRVGTGSIEQYF. The CDR3 DNA reads TGTGCCAGCAGCAAACGCGTCGGGACAGGCAGCATCGAGCAGTACTTC. The rearrangement links TRBV7-9 to TRBJ2-5; TRBD1 matches 8 bases. The better agreement between TRBJ2-7 and the DNA end casts doubt on the J call. CDR1 and CDR2 from the germline V gene are SEHNR and FQNEAQ (reference sequence). The CDR3 has 16 residues.

V and J are TRBV9 and TRBJ2-7; TRBD2 aligns across 7 bases. J was trimmed by 0 bases and V by 0 bases; bases with no gene match: 6. The CDR3 runs to 16 residues. Germline CDR1 and CDR2: SGDLS and YYNGEE. Here the CDR3 DNA reads TGTGCCAGCAGCGTAGGGGAGGGTGAGGTCTCCTACGAGCAGTACTTC. Translated, it gives CASSVGEGEVSYEQYF.

This clonotype was seen more than once but under ten times. The V and J genes are TRBV12-3 or TRBV12-4 and TRBJ2-5; weak D call: TRBD1 (6 bases). V was pared by 6 bases and J by 2 bases, with 19 bases between. The CDR3 runs to 16 residues. In DNA, the CDR3 is TGTGCCAGCAGCTATCGCGGACAGAGCTATCAAGAGACCCAGTACTTC. Amino acid sequence: CASSYRGQSYQETQYF.

This chain joins TRBV5-5 and TRBJ2-1; D is ambiguous. This CDR3 is built from 15 residues. The V gene lost 2 bases and the J gene lost 9 bases, with 18 bases spanning the gap. Germline loops: CDR1 SGHKS, CDR2 YYEKEE (reference sequence). CDR3 residues: CASSFGAFKSSEQFF. In nucleotides, the CDR3 is TGTGCCAGCAGCTTTGGAGCGTTTAAGAGTAGTGAGCAGTTCTTC.

The chain combines TRBV24-1 with TRBJ1-1; D might be TRBD1 (5 bases). The CDR3 runs to 14 residues. The V end lost 5 bases, the J end lost 1 base, and 10 bases lay between the germline ends. The germline gives CDR1 KGHDR, CDR2 SFDVKD. DNA for the CDR3: TGTGCCACCAGTGTCGGGGGATCGAACACTGAAGCTTTCTTT. Translated: CATSVGGSNTEAFF.

This clonotype was counted only a few times. The chain links TRBV12-3 or TRBV12-4 to TRBJ2-5, with 9 bases matching TRBD1. The DNA end favors TRBJ2-7, so the J call may be wrong. This CDR3 has 13 amino acids. The CDR3 DNA reads TGTGCCAGCAGTTTTGTGACAGGGGGCGAGCAGTACTTC. As protein: CASSFVTGGEQYF.

This clonotype was seen a single time. Germline and junction disagree at one end, which may indicate a read error. V usage is TRBV6-2 or TRBV6-3 and J usage is TRBJ1-1; D call uncertain. The CDR3 is 13 residues long. CDR1 and CDR2 (germline): MNHEY, SVGEGT. CDR3 region: CAGSYRDNTEAFF. Written as DNA, the CDR3 is TGTGCCGGCAGTTACCGTGATAACACTGAAGCTTTCTTT.

The genes are TRBV20-1 and TRBJ2-1; unclear D gene. CDR3 length: 17 amino acids. The germline V and J ends were trimmed by 0 bases and 2 bases, with 17 bases remaining between them. Germline-derived CDR1 and CDR2 are DFQATT and SNEGSKA (reference sequence). CDR3: CSARDPRKRLAYNEQFF. The CDR3 nucleotides read TGCAGTGCTAGAGACCCCCGTAAGCGTCTAGCCTACAATGAGCAGTTCTTC.

Notes on this clonotype: A much larger clone lies one base from this, so it may be a read error. V gene TRBV12-3 or TRBV12-4 combines with J gene TRBJ2-7; the D gene is possibly TRBD1 (6 bases). Between the trimmed V and J ends, which lost 5 bases and 2 bases, there was a span of 10 bases. There are 13 residues in the CDR3. CDR3 sequence reads: CASSIGQTYEQYF. CDR3 sequence (DNA): TGTGCCAGCAGTATCGGACAGACCTACGAGCAGTACTTC.

The rearrangement links TRBV18 to TRBJ1-4, with D unresolved. CDR1 KGHSH and CDR2 LQKENI come from the germline V gene. This CDR3 has 14 amino acids. V lost 3 bases, J lost 8 bases, and 13 bases lay in between. The DNA for the CDR3 is TGTGCCAGCTCACCGGACTTTATTCGAGAAAAACTGTTTTTT. This codes for CASSPDFIREKLFF.